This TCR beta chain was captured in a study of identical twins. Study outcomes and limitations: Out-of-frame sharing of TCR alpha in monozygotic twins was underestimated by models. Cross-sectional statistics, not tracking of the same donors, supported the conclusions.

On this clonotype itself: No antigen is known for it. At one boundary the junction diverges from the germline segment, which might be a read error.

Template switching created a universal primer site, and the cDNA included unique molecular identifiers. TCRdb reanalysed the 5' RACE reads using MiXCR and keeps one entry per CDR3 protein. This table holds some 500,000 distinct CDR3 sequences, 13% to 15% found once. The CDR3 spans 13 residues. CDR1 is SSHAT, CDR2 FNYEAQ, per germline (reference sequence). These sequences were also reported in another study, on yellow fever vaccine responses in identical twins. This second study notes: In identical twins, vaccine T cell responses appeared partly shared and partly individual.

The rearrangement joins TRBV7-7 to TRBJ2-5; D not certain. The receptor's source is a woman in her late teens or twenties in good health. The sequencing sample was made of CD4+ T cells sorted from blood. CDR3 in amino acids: CASSPPSRKTQYF. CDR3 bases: TGTGCTAGCAGCCCACCCTCCAGGAAGACCCAGTACTTC. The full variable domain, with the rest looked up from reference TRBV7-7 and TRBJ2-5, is GAGVSQSPRYKVTKRGQDVTLRCDPISSHATLYWYQQALGQGPEFLTYFNYEAQPDKSGLPSDRFSAERPEGSISTLTIQRTEQRDSAMYRCASSPPSRKTQYFGPGTRLLVL.